A selection of T cell receptor beta chains follows, all from one sample in a study of OX40 agonist ivuxolimab in advanced cancers. Here immunoSEQ multiplex PCR was the method, and the copy in TCRdb shows in-frame clones only, minus some. The table has tens of thousands of clones, about 88% seen once. The starting material was CD4+ or CD8+ T cells sorted from blood, obtained in a trial of the OX40 agonist ivuxolimab. These receptors all stem from an adult with an advanced solid tumor such as melanoma, head and neck, liver or kidney cancer. Both conserved end residues are part of each CDR3. The order of the fields is clone size, J gene, V gene, D gene, CDR3 protein, CDR3 DNA. D genes are given only for firm matches. Where a row states a size, it is once, few, many or the class of an expanded clone; other rows omit it.

.,TRBJ1-1,TRBV11-3,.,CASSLGGGTFF,TGTGCCAGCAGCTTAGGGGGCGGCACTTTCTTT
.,TRBJ2-5,TRBV29-1,TRBD2,CSVDREGTQYF,TGCAGCGTTGACAGGGAGGGGACCCAGTACTTC
once,TRBJ1-6,TRBV10-3,TRBD1,CAIRDDRASPLHF,TGTGCCATCAGGGATGACAGGGCATCACCCCTCCACTTT
.,TRBJ2-1,TRBV7-2,TRBD2,CASSLVSGGAGDNEQFF,TGTGCCAGCAGCTTGGTGAGCGGGGGGGCTGGCGACAATGAGCAGTTCTTC
.,TRBJ1-1,TRBV16,TRBD1,CASTLNARDRGHVNTEAFF,TGTGCCAGCACCCTAAACGCCCGGGACAGGGGGCATGTGAACACTGAAGCTTTCTTT
.,TRBJ1-2,TRBV9,.,CASSGSQGFSYGYTF,TGTGCCAGCAGCGGAAGTCAGGGATTTAGCTATGGCTACACCTTC
.,TRBJ2-2,TRBV5-4,.,CASSNTGSTGELFF,TGTGCCAGCAGCAATACAGGGTCCACCGGGGAGCTGTTTTTT
once,TRBJ2-1,TRBV7-2,.,CASSGPYNEQFF,TGTGCCAGCAGCGGGCCTTACAATGAGCAGTTCTTC
.,TRBJ1-1,TRBV2,TRBD1,CASSPTGVVNTEAFF,TGTGCCAGCAGTCCTACAGGGGTGGTGAACACTGAAGCTTTCTTT
.,TRBJ2-3,TRBV18,TRBD2,CASSPLGVAGGTDTQYF,TGTGCCAGCTCACCACTCGGGGTAGCGGGGGGCACAGATACGCAGTATTTT
once,TRBJ2-7,TRBV9,.,CASSVANYQGNPRIKDF,TGTGCCAGCAGCGTAGCTAACTATCAGGGCAACCCCAGAATTAAGGACTTC
.,TRBJ2-2,TRBV6-1,TRBD1,CASRLGQGTGELFF,TGTGCCAGCAGACTGGGACAGGGGACCGGGGAGCTGTTTTTT
.,TRBJ2-3,TRBV7-9,.,CASSLEAAQYF,TGTGCCAGCAGCTTAGAGGCAGCGCAGTATTTT
.,TRBJ2-5,TRBV5-4,.,CASSFEEPGTQYF,TGTGCCAGCAGCTTCGAAGAGCCTGGGACCCAGTACTTC
.,TRBJ2-1,TRBV29-1,TRBD2,CSVGGGGQTEPYNEQFF,TGCAGCGTTGGAGGCGGGGGGCAGACGGAACCCTACAATGAGCAGTTCTTC
.,TRBJ2-2,TRBV6-1,TRBD1,CASRQGGTGELFF,TGTGCCAGCCGACAGGGTGGGACCGGGGAGCTGTTTTTT
.,TRBJ1-5,TRBV11-2,.,CASSLGTYSNQPQHF,TGTGCCAGCAGCTTAGGGACTTATAGCAATCAGCCCCAGCATTTT
once,TRBJ1-4,TRBV27,TRBD1,CASKKTGVGGEKLFF,TGTGCCAGCAAAAAAACAGGGGTCGGGGGTGAAAAACTGTTTTTT
.,TRBJ2-7,TRBV5-1,TRBD1,CASSRDRVDEQYF,TGCGCCAGCAGCCGGGACAGGGTCGACGAGCAGTACTTC
.,TRBJ1-4,TRBV5-6,.,CASSRSTRQEKLFF,TGTGCCAGCAGCCGATCGACCCGACAGGAAAAACTGTTTTTT
.,TRBJ2-2,TRBV21-1,.,CASSTRDGTGELFF,TGTGCCAGCAGCACCCGGGACGGGACCGGGGAGCTGTTTTTT
once,TRBJ1-2,TRBV5-4,.,CASSLRPLGNYGYTF,TGTGCCAGCAGCTTACGACCCCTGGGAAACTATGGCTACACCTTC
.,TRBJ2-3,TRBV12-1,.,CASSATLAGGPDYTDTQYF,TGTGCCAGCAGCGCCACCCTAGCGGGGGGGCCGGACTACACAGATACGCAGTATTTT
once,TRBJ1-4,TRBV6-6,.,CASRPQGKNEKLFF,TGTGCCAGCAGACCCCAGGGGAAAAATGAAAAACTGTTTTTT
.,TRBJ2-3,TRBV5-6,.,CASSLEPRSTDTQYF,TGTGCCAGCAGCTTGGAACCCCGAAGCACAGATACGCAGTATTTT
.,TRBJ1-1,TRBV7-9,.,CASSYSRPQNTEAFF,TGTGCCAGCAGTTACAGTAGGCCGCAGAACACTGAAGCTTTCTTT
few,TRBJ2-7,TRBV28,TRBD2,CASSLASGVGEQYF,TGTGCCAGCAGTTTAGCTAGCGGGGTTGGAGAGCAGTACTTC
.,TRBJ1-2,TRBV7-2,.,CASSTNPGANYGYTF,TGTGCCAGCAGCACCAACCCGGGAGCTAACTATGGCTACACCTTC
few,TRBJ1-5,TRBV6-1,.,CASTGGGSNQPQHF,TGTGCCAGCACCGGGGGCGGGAGCAATCAGCCCCAGCATTTT
.,TRBJ1-1,TRBV7-2,.,CASSLNGQNRGNTEAFF,TGTGCCAGCAGCTTAAACGGACAGAACAGAGGGAACACTGAAGCTTTCTTT
.,TRBJ2-1,TRBV6-5,.,CASMGSAPSYNEQFF,TGTGCCAGCATGGGCTCCGCCCCATCATACAATGAGCAGTTCTTC
.,TRBJ2-2,TRBV7-9,TRBD1,CASHTGTGDTGELFF,TGTGCCAGCCATACCGGGACAGGGGACACCGGGGAGCTGTTTTTT
.,TRBJ2-5,TRBV11-2,TRBD1,CASSLTGAETQYF,TGTGCCAGCAGCCTTACAGGGGCGGAGACCCAGTACTTC
.,TRBJ1-4,TRBV6-5,.,CASSYSGQPNEKLFF,TGTGCCAGCAGTTACTCTGGGCAGCCTAATGAAAAACTGTTTTTT
.,TRBJ2-3,TRBV6-5,.,CASSYSGPRYTDTQYF,TGTGCCAGCAGTTACTCGGGACCGCGATACACAGATACGCAGTATTTT
.,TRBJ1-5,TRBV7-9,TRBD1,CASSDTGGRQPQHF,TGTGCCAGCAGCGATACAGGGGGCCGTCAGCCCCAGCATTTT
.,TRBJ2-3,TRBV11-2,.,CASGQGTDTQYF,TGTGCCAGTGGGCAGGGCACAGATACGCAGTATTTT
.,TRBJ1-2,TRBV10-3,TRBD1,CAISGTGGNYGYTF,TGTGCCATCAGTGGGACAGGGGGCAACTATGGCTACACCTTC
.,TRBJ2-7,TRBV5-1,TRBD1,CASSRGQGLSYEQYF,TGCGCCAGCAGCCGCGGACAGGGACTCTCCTACGAGCAGTACTTC
.,TRBJ1-5,TRBV10-3,.,CAISESARGQPQHF,TGTGCCATCAGTGAGTCCGCGAGGGGTCAGCCCCAGCATTTT
.,TRBJ2-1,TRBV6-5,.,CASRQTGNNEQFF,TGTGCCAGCAGACAGACAGGAAACAATGAGCAGTTCTTC
.,TRBJ1-2,TRBV9,TRBD1,CASSVTGQANYGYTF,TGTGCCAGCAGCGTGACAGGGCAAGCTAACTATGGCTACACCTTC
.,TRBJ2-3,TRBV5-6,TRBD1,CASSGRTGVTDTQYF,TGTGCCAGCAGCGGTCGGACAGGGGTCACAGATACGCAGTATTTT
.,TRBJ2-2,TRBV28,.,CASSLSWDTGELFF,TGTGCCAGCAGTTTATCTTGGGACACCGGGGAGCTGTTTTTT
.,TRBJ2-7,TRBV12-5,.,CASGLVKSAISYEQYF,TGTGCTAGTGGTTTGGTAAAGTCAGCCATCTCCTACGAGCAGTACTTC
once,TRBJ1-6,TRBV28,.,CASSPTGRGVNSPLHF,TGTGCCAGCAGTCCAACAGGTCGGGGCGTTAATTCACCCCTCCACTTT
.,TRBJ1-1,TRBV4-3,.,CASSQDRMNTEAFF,TGCGCCAGCAGCCAAGATAGGATGAACACTGAAGCTTTCTTT
.,TRBJ1-2,TRBV10-3,.,CAMKPNGAGGYTF,TGTGCCATGAAACCGAACGGGGCGGGGGGCTACACCTTC
.,TRBJ1-5,TRBV7-2,.,CASSLAGRHQPQHF,TGTGCCAGCAGCTTAGCAGGCAGGCATCAGCCCCAGCATTTT